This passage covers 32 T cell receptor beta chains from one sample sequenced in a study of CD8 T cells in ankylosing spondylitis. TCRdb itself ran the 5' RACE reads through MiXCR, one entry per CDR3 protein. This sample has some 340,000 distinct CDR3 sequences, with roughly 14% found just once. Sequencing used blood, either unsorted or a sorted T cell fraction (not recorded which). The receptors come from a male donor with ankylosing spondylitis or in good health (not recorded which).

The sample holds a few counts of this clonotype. The CDR3 reads CASSSYPTGGQETQYF. The CDR3, as DNA: TGTGCCAGCAGTTCCTATCCGACAGGGGGGCAAGAGACCCAGTACTTC. The chain joins TRBV12-3 or TRBV12-4 to TRBJ2-5; 9 positions agree with TRBD1. V shed 4 bases and J 2 bases; nucleotides not matched to a gene: 8. The CDR3 is made up of 16 amino acids.

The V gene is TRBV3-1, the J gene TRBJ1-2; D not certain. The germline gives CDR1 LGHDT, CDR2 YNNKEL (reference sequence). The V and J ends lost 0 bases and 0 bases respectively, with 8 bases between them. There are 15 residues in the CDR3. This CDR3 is CASSQDYRANYGYTF. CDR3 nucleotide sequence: TGTGCCAGCAGCCAAGATTACAGAGCTAACTATGGCTACACCTTC.

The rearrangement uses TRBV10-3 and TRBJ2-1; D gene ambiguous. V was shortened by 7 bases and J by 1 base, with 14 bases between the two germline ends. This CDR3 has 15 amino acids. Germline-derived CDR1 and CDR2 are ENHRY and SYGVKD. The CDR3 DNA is TGTGCCATCACCTCCTCTACCCAATCCTACAATGAGCAGTTCTTC. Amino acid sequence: CAITSSTQSYNEQFF.

Here the CDR3 reads CASSQGVSNQPQHF. For the CDR3, the DNA is TGTGCCAGCTCACAGGGAGTGAGCAATCAGCCCCAGCATTTT. The chain recombines TRBV18 with TRBJ1-5; D ambiguous. CDR1 is KGHSH and CDR2 is LQKENI in the germline V gene. The ends were cut back, 4 bases at V and 1 base at J, with 8 bases in the middle. This CDR3 has 14 amino acids.

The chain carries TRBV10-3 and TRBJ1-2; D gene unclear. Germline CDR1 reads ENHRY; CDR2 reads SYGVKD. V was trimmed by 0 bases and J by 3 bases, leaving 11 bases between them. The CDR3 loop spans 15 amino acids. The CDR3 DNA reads TGTGCCATCAGTGAGTCCGGAGGGATATACTATGGCTACACCTTC. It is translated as CAISESGGIYYGYTF.

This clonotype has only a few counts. CDR3 amino acids: CSAPPGSTDTQYF. DNA of the CDR3: TGCAGTGCCCCCCCCGGGTCGACAGATACGCAGTATTTT. The chain recombines TRBV20-1 with TRBJ2-3; D is undetermined. The germline CDR1 and CDR2 sequences are DFQATT and SNEGSKA (reference sequence). V was shortened by 6 bases and J by 3 bases, with 13 bases between the two germline ends. This CDR3 contains 13 residues.

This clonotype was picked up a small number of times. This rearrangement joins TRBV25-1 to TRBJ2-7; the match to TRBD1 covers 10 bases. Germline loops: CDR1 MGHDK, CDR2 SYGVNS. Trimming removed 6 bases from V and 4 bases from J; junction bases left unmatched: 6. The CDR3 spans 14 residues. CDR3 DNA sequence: TGTGCCAGCAGGCCGACAGGGGGCACTTACGAGCAGTACTTC. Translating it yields CASRPTGGTYEQYF.

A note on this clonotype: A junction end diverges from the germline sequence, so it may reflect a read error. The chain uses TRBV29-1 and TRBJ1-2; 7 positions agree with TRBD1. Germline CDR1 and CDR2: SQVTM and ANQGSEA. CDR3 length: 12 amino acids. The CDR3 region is CSVETSGTASLF. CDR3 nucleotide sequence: TGCAGCGTAGAAACGTCCGGGACAGCTTCCCTCTTC.

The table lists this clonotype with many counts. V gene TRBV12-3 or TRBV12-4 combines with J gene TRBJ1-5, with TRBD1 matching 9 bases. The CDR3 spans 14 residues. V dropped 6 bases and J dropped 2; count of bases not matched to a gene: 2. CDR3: CASRWTGGNQPQHF. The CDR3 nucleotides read TGTGCCAGCAGGTGGACAGGGGGCAATCAGCCCCAGCATTTT.

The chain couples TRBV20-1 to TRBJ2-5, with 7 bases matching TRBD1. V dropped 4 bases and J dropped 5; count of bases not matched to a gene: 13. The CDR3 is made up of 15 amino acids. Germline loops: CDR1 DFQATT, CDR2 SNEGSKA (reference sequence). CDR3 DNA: TGCAGTGCTACCCCTCCGGCCGGGACAGCGGAGACCCAGTACTTC. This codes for CSATPPAGTAETQYF.

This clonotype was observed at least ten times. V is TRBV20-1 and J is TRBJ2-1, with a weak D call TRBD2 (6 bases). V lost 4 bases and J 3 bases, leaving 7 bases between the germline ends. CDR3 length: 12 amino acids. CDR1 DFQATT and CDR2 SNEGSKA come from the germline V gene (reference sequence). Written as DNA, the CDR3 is TGCAGTGCTAAAGCGGGCTACAATGAGCAGTTCTTC. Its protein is CSAKAGYNEQFF.

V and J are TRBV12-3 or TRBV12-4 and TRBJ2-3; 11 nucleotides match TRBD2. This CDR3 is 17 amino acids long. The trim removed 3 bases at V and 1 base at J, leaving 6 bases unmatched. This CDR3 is CASSLTSGNVGTDTQYF. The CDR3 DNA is TGTGCCAGCAGTTTGACTAGCGGGAATGTGGGCACAGATACGCAGTATTTT.

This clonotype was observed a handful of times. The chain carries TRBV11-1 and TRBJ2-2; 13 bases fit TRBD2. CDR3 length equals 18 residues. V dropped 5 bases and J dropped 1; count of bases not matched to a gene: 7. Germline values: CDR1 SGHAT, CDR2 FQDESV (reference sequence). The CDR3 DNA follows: TGTGCCAGCAGCCCCGGACTAGCGGGAGTTAGGAACACCGGGGAGCTGTTTTTT. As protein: CASSPGLAGVRNTGELFF. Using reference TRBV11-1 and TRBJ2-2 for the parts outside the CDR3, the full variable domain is EAEVAQSPRYKITEKSQAVAFWCDPISGHATLYWYRQILGQGPELLVQFQDESVVDDSQLPKDRFSAERLKGVDSTLKIQPAELGDSAMYLCASSPGLAGVRNTGELFFGEGSRLTVL.

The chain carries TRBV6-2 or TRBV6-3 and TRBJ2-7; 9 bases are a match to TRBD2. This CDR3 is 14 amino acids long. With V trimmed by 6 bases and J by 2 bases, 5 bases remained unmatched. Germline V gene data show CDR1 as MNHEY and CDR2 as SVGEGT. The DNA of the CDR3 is TGTGCCAGCAGAGTGACTAGCGGAACCTACGAGCAGTACTTC. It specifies CASRVTSGTYEQYF.

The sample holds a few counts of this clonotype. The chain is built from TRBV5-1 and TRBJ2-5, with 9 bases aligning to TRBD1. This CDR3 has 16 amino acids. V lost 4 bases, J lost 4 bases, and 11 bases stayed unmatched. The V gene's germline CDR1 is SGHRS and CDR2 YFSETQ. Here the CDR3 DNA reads TGCGCCAGCAGCCCCCGGGACAGGGACTCGAGAGAGACCCAGTACTTC. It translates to CASSPRDRDSRETQYF. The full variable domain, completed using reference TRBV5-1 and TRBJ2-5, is KAGVTQTPRYLIKTRGQQVTLSCSPISGHRSVSWYQQTPGQGLQFLFEYFSETQRNKGNFPGRFSGRQFSNSRSEMNVSTLELGDSALYLCASSPRDRDSRETQYFGPGTRLLVL.

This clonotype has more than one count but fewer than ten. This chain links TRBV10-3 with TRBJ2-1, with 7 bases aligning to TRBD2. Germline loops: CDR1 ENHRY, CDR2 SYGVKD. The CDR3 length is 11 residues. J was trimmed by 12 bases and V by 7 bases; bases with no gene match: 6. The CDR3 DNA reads TGTGCCATCACCCCGGGAGGCCCGCAGTTCTTC. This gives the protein CAITPGGPQFF.

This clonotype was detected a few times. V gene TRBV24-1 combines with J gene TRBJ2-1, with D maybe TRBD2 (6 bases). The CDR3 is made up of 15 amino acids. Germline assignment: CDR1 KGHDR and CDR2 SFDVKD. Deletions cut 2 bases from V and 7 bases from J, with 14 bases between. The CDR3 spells CATSDSGRERNEQFF. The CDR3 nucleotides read TGTGCCACCAGTGATTCGGGTCGGGAGAGGAATGAGCAGTTCTTC.

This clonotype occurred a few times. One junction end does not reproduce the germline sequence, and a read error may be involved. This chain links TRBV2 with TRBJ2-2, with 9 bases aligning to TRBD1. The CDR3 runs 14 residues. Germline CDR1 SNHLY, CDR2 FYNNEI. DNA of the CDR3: TGTGCCGGCAGACAGGGGGTGAACACCGGGGAGCTGTTTTTT. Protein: CAGRQGVNTGELFF.

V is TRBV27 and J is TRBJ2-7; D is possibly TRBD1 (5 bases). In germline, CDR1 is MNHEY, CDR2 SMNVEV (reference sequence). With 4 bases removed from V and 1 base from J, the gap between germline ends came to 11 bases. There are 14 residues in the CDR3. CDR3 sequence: CASSSRVLSYEQYF. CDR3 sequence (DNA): TGTGCCAGCAGTTCCAGGGTCCTTTCCTACGAGCAGTACTTC.

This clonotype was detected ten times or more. CDR3 DNA sequence: TGCAGTGCTAGGAGAGGGGCCAGAGGGCCTGAAGCTTTCTTT. It yields the protein CSARRGARGPEAFF. The chain carries TRBV20-1 and TRBJ1-1; D is perhaps TRBD1 (5 bases). In germline, CDR1 is DFQATT, CDR2 SNEGSKA (reference sequence). V shed 3 bases and J shed 6 bases, with 17 bases lying between them. This CDR3 comprises 14 residues.

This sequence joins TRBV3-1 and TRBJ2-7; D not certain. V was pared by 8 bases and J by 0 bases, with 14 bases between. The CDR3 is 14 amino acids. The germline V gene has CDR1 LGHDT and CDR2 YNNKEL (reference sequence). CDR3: CASGRTDSSYEQYF. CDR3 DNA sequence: TGTGCCAGCGGTAGGACGGATAGCTCCTACGAGCAGTACTTC.

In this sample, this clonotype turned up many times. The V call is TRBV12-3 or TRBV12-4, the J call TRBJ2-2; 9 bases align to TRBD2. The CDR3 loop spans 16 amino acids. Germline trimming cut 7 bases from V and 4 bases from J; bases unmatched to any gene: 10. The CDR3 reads CASNPAGGFGTGELFF. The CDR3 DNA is TGTGCCAGCAATCCCGCGGGAGGGTTTGGCACCGGGGAGCTGTTTTTT.

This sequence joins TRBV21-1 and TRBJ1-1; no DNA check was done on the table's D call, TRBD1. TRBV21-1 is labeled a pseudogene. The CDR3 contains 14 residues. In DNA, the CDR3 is TGTGCCAGCAGCAAAATCCGGGCAGGAACTGAAGCTTTCTTT. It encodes CASSKIRAGTEAFF.

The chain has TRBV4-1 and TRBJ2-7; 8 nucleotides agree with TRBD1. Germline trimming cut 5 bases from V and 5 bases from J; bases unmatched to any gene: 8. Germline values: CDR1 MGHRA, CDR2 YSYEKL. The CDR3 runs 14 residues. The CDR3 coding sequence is TGCGCCAGCAGCTTGGCAGGGGGCAAAAACGAGCAGTACTTC. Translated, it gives CASSLAGGKNEQYF.

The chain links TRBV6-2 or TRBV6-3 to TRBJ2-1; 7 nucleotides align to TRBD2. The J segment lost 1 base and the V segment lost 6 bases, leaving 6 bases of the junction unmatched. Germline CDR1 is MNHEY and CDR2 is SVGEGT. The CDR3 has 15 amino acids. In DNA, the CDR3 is TGTGCCAGCAGCCCAGCGGGACCATCCTACAATGAGCAGTTCTTC. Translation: CASSPAGPSYNEQFF.

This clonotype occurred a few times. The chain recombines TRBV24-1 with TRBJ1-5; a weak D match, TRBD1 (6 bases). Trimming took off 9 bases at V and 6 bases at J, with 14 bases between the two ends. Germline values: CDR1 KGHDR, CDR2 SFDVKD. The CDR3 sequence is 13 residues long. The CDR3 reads CATGNREGQPQHF. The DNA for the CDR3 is TGTGCCACCGGTAACAGGGAAGGTCAGCCCCAGCATTTT.

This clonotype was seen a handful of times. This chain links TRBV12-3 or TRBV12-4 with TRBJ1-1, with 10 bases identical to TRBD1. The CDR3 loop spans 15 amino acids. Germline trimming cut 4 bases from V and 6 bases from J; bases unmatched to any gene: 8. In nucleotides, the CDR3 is TGTGCCAGCAGTTCACGACAGGGGGCTACGTCTGAAGCTTTCTTT. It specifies CASSSRQGATSEAFF.

The DNA for the CDR3 is TGTGCCAGTAGTGGCGGGGACAGGAATCAGCCCCAGCATTTT. Its translation: CASSGGDRNQPQHF. V usage is TRBV19 and J usage is TRBJ1-5, with 8 positions matching TRBD1. The CDR3 is 14 amino acids. Germline V gives CDR1 LNHDA, CDR2 SQIVND (reference sequence). V was clipped by 5 bases and J by 4 bases; unmatched bases: 4.

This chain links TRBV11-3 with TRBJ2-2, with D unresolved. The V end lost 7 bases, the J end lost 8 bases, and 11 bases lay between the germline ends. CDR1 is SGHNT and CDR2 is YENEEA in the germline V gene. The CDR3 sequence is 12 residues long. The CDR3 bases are TGTGCCAGCATCAACCCCCCAGGGGAGCTGTTTTTT. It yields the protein CASINPPGELFF.

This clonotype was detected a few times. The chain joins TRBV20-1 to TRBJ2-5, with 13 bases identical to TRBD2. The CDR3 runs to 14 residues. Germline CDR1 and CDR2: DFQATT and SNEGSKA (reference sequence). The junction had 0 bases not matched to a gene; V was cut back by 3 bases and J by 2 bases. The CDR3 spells CSARGLAGQETQYF. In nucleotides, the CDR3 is TGCAGTGCTAGGGGACTAGCGGGGCAAGAGACCCAGTACTTC.

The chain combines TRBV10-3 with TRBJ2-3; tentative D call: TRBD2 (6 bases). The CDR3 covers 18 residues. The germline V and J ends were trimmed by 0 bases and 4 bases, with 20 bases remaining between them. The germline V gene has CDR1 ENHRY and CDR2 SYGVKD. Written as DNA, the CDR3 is TGTGCCATCAGTGAGTCGACTCAGGCTAGCGTAACCCCAGATACGCAGTATTTT. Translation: CAISESTQASVTPDTQYF.

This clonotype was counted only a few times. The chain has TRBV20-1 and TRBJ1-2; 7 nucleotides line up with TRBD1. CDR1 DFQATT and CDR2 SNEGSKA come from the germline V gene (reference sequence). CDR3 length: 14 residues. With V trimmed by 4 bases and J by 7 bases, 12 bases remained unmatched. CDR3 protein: CSATPRQGVGGYTF. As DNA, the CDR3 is TGCAGTGCTACCCCCCGGCAGGGGGTTGGTGGCTACACCTTC.